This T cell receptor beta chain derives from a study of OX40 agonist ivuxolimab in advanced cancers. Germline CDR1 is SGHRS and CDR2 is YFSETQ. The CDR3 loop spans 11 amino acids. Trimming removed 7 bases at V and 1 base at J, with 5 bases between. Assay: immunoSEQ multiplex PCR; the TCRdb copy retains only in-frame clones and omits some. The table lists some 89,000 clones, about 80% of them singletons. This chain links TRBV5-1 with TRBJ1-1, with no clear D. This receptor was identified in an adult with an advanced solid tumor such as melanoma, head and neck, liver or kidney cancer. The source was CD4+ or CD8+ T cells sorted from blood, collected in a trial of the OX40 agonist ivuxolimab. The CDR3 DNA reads TGCGCCAGCCGGGGGAACACTGAAGCTTTCTTT. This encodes CASRGNTEAFF. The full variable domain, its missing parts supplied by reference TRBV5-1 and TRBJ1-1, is KAGVTQTPRYLIKTRGQQVTLSCSPISGHRSVSWYQQTPGQGLQFLFEYFSETQRNKGNFPGRFSGRQFSNSRSEMNVSTLELGDSALYLCASRGNTEAFFGQGTRLTVV.